The rows below give T cell receptor beta chains drawn from one sample of a study of T-cell memory formation after mild COVID-19. TCRdb ran MiXCR on the 5' RACE reads and lists one entry per CDR3 protein. The sample comprises fewer than 650,000 distinct CDR3 sequences, approximately 21% of which are singletons, and roughly 8.1% rests with the top ten. The source material was PBMCs or a T cell subset sorted from them (not recorded which). Receptor source: an adult woman who had mild COVID-19 (a few samples of this study predate the infection). Cell type and time point are not known. Each CDR3 is given without its conserved first and last residue.

J gene: TRBJ2-1
V gene: TRBV7-3
CDR3 protein: ASSFAGELYNEQF

J gene: TRBJ2-2
V gene: TRBV12-3/TRBV12-4
CDR3 protein: ASRYRDRGLSHPNKPTGELF

J gene: TRBJ2-1
V gene: TRBV4-3
CDR3 protein: ASSRTISSYNEQF

J gene: TRBJ1-1
V gene: TRBV2
CDR3 protein: ASSERRGVKNTEAF

J gene: TRBJ2-2
V gene: TRBV20-1
CDR3 protein: SARDFRVDTGELF

J gene: TRBJ2-1
V gene: TRBV27
CDR3 protein: ASSNSYSGDEQF

J gene: TRBJ2-5
V gene: TRBV4-3
CDR3 protein: ASSQRQGDGQETQY

J gene: TRBJ2-3
V gene: TRBV5-1
CDR3 protein: ASRRTVGGAQY

J gene: TRBJ2-7
V gene: TRBV5-1
CDR3 protein: ASSLSPGGSYEQY

J gene: TRBJ1-2
V gene: TRBV20-1
CDR3 protein: SAPPDRAYGYT

J gene: TRBJ2-1
V gene: TRBV5-6
CDR3 protein: ASSGTGHNNEQF

J gene: TRBJ2-7
V gene: TRBV11-1
CDR3 protein: ASSLAEVSLAH

J gene: TRBJ1-2
V gene: TRBV6-1
CDR3 protein: ASSSTSRYGYT

J gene: TRBJ2-1
V gene: TRBV5-1
CDR3 protein: ASSLAAGGTTINNEQF

J gene: TRBJ1-4
V gene: TRBV7-8
CDR3 protein: ASSQTYSGTTNEKLF

J gene: TRBJ2-7
V gene: TRBV5-1
CDR3 protein: ASSLAPLLAGVDEQY

J gene: TRBJ2-3
V gene: TRBV5-1
CDR3 protein: ASSFGTVVPSTDTQY

J gene: TRBJ1-1
V gene: TRBV5-1
CDR3 protein: ASSLGGQTNTEAF

J gene: TRBJ2-1
V gene: TRBV27
CDR3 protein: ASRTLAGVAF

J gene: TRBJ2-3
V gene: TRBV6-4
CDR3 protein: ASSDGTSGRDADTQY

J gene: TRBJ1-2
V gene: TRBV7-2
CDR3 protein: ASSLSGPVPTSNYGYT

J gene: TRBJ2-1
V gene: TRBV7-9
CDR3 protein: ASSLAQDRADNEQF

J gene: TRBJ2-1
V gene: TRBV5-1
CDR3 protein: ASSLKAGQGYNEQF

J gene: TRBJ2-7
V gene: TRBV27
CDR3 protein: ASSLDRPTLEEQY

J gene: TRBJ2-1
V gene: TRBV5-4
CDR3 protein: ASSLGGLARNEQF

J gene: TRBJ1-2
V gene: TRBV5-6
CDR3 protein: ASSSTGATYGYT

J gene: TRBJ2-7
V gene: TRBV20-1
CDR3 protein: SAPQFTASYEQY